This TCR beta chain was observed in a study of blood T cell repertoires in COVID-19 (dated by TCRdb to 2018 to 2020). For the study in its entirety: The collaborator samples originated in the United States, Italy and Spain and spanned the acute and convalescent phases of COVID-19. The prospective study material was composed of cDNA or gDNA derived from T cells, B-cell-depleted T cells, or PBMCs. The samples were drawn from the first 160 participants of the ongoing ImmuneRACE study and from 950 to 1,500 subjects provided by 6 global collaborators. The sample metadata nearly always contained a de-identified subject ID, COVID-19 status, age in years and sex. The dataset comprised deeply sampled blood TCRbeta repertoires from subjects exposed to, actively infected with, or recovered from COVID-19. Where available, HLA class I and class II types were taken from metadata supplied by the sample provider and were not determined by assay-based typing. The repertoires were made available in a free public database intended to serve as a resource for research on the immune response to SARS-CoV-2.

Findings and caveats that apply to the study as a whole: The quantity of clinical and demographic metadata differed by source and by participant and was supplied without curation.

On this clone itself: Its binding antigen is unknown. The input lacks base qualities; no much larger clone sits a single base away.

The CDR3 starts with the cysteine, ends with the phenylalanine, and has 15 residues. The sequence is cut down to CDR3 DNA, 45 bases in frame from base 1. V is clipped by 3 bases and J by 5 bases, and the sequence between their germline boundaries is 16 bases long. CDR1 and CDR2 were assigned from the germline V gene as LGHNA and YNFKEQ. TCRbeta CDR3 regions were amplified from genomic DNA using the immunoSEQ Assay, a bias-controlled multiplex PCR. The source study handled its data this way. The number of nucleated cells in each sample was estimated by amplification of reference gene primers within the assay. To quantify the absolute abundance of each unique TCRbeta CDR3 rearrangement, sequence reads were collapsed and filtered. For each sample, productive Simpson clonality was calculated as the square root of Simpson's diversity index across productive rearrangements. TCRdb holds this immuneACCESS table with in-frame rearrangements only. Some clones are missing; in checked studies, unresolved V genes explain under half, and the rest has no known cause. V and J calls plus clone size are reproduced from that table; the DNA served to infer D and trimming. In this sample the table shows roughly 150,000 clones, roughly 80% of which occur a single time. About 1.5% of the sample is taken by the ten largest.

In the prospective study, participants were roughly 18 to 100 years old, resided in 24 geographic areas of the United States, and were enrolled through a virtual design. In the prospective study, cohorts were assigned on the basis of participant-reported clinical history obtained from a screening survey and a study questionnaire. Exposed participants had been in contact with someone with a PCR-confirmed or clinician-diagnosed COVID-19 case within 2 weeks of study entry. Mobile phlebotomists in the prospective study collected whole blood, serum and a nasopharyngeal or oropharyngeal swab from every participant. Prospective study participants could optionally give additional blood draws and questionnaires over a roughly 2-month period. Before DNA extraction, prospective study blood samples were shipped either frozen or at room temperature.

Sequencing input: PBMCs or T cells enriched from blood (not recorded which). This receptor was taken from a woman under 30 who had been exposed to COVID-19. This chain joins TRBV4-2 to TRBJ2-5, and the D gene may be TRBD2, 5 bases matching. The DNA reads as follows: TGTGCCAGCAGCCATCCCTCGGGAACCGGGGAGACCCAGTACTTC. The translation is CASSHPSGTGETQYF.